The clone carrying this TCR beta chain showed up just a few times. The germline gives CDR1 SGHNT, CDR2 YYREEE (reference sequence). The CDR3 sequence is 15 residues long. The V and J ends lost 0 bases and 4 bases, in that order; junction bases with no gene match: 3. The data were taken from a study of tumour-infiltrating T cells in Burkitt lymphoma. At the level of the study: Repertoire clonality predicted overall and progression-free survival.

TCRdb's table, derived via immunoSEQ multiplex PCR, lists solely in-frame clones and lacks some. The data show roughly 7,200 clones, about 18% seen once. The material sequenced was tumor tissue. The clonotype originates from a human donor with diffuse large B-cell lymphoma. The genes are TRBV5-4 and TRBJ2-5; 10 nucleotides agree with TRBD1. The CDR3 nucleotides read TGTGCCAGCAGCTTGGTGACAGGGGGCGGAGAGACCCAGTACTTC. This gives the protein CASSLVTGGGETQYF.